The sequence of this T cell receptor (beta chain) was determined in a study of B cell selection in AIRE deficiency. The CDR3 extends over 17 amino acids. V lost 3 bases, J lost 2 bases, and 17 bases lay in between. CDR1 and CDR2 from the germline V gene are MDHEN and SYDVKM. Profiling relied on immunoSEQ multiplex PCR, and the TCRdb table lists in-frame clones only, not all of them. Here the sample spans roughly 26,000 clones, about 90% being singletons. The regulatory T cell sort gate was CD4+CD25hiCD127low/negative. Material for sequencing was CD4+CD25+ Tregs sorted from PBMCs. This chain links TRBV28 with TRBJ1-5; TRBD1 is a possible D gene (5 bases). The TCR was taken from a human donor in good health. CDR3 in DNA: TGTGCCAGCAGTTTTAACAGGTTGGGACTAGGCAATCAGCCCCAGCATTTT. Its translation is CASSFNRLGLGNQPQHF.